These 10 T cell receptor beta chains originate from one sample sequenced in a study of blood T cell repertoires in COVID-19. Sequencing was performed with immunoSEQ multiplex PCR; in TCRdb, only in-frame clones are kept and a portion is missing. Of under 60,000 clones detected, over 80% appear once; the ten largest clones hold approximately 5.3%. What was sequenced was peripheral blood. The source of these receptors is a human donor in a cohort sampled during active COVID-19.

This chain joins TRBV4-3 and TRBJ2-7; a possible D gene is TRBD1 (6 bases). Germline V gene sequence: CDR1 LGHNA, CDR2 YSLEER. The CDR3 is made up of 16 amino acids. V was shortened by 3 bases and J by 2 bases, with 17 bases between the two germline ends. DNA for the CDR3: TGCGCCAGCAGCCAGTTAAAGACAGGTTTTACCTACGAGCAGTACTTC. It translates to CASSQLKTGFTYEQYF.

DNA of the CDR3: TGCGCCAGCAGCTTCGGCAGGGGGAATGAAAAACTGTTTTTT. Encoded protein: CASSFGRGNEKLFF. The chain uses TRBV5-1 and TRBJ1-4; 7 nucleotides line up with TRBD1. V shed 2 bases and J 5 bases; nucleotides not matched to a gene: 3. This CDR3 comprises 14 residues. The germline V gene encodes CDR1 SGHRS and CDR2 YFSETQ.

In its sample, this clone was seen once. In DNA form, the CDR3 reads TGTGCCAGCCCCCTCGGACAGGGGGTCGACACCGGGGAGCTGTTTTTT. Protein sequence: CASPLGQGVDTGELFF. The chain couples TRBV28 to TRBJ2-2, with TRBD1 identical over 10 bases. The CDR3 is 16 amino acids. Trimming took 8 bases from V and 3 from J; bases not matched to a gene: 9. CDR1 and CDR2 from the germline V gene are MDHEN and SYDVKM. Full variable domain (missing parts from reference TRBV28 and TRBJ2-2): DVKVTQSSRYLVKRTGEKVFLECVQDMDHENMFWYRQDPGLGLRLIYFSYDVKMKEKGDIPEGYSVSREKKERFSLILESASTNQTSMYLCASPLGQGVDTGELFFGEGSRLTVL.

This clone appeared a single time. This chain uses TRBV5-4 with TRBJ1-2; TRBD1 matches 7 bases. This CDR3 comprises 15 residues. Germline V gene lookup returns CDR1 SGHNT and CDR2 YYREEE (reference sequence). With V trimmed by 0 bases and J by 8 bases, 10 bases remained unmatched. CDR3 sequence reads: CASSLDTGDRRGYTF. The CDR3 bases are TGTGCCAGCAGCTTGGACACAGGGGACCGAAGGGGCTACACCTTC.

The chain has TRBV7-8 and TRBJ2-7; D perhaps matches TRBD1 (6 bases). The CDR3 has 14 residues. Germline-derived CDR1 and CDR2 are SGHVS and FQNEAQ. The ends were cut back, 5 bases at V and 4 bases at J, with 15 bases in the middle. CDR3 nucleotides: TGTGCCAGCAGCCCCCTTGATAGGGGGTACGAGCAGTACTTC. Its translation: CASSPLDRGYEQYF. Based on the CDR3 plus reference TRBV7-8 and TRBJ2-7, the full variable domain is GAGVSQSPRYKVAKRGQDVALRCDPISGHVSLFWYQQALGQGPEFLTYFQNEAQLDKSGLPSDRFFAERPEGSVSTLKIQRTQQEDSAVYLCASSPLDRGYEQYFGPGTRLTVT.

The chain links TRBV10-3 to TRBJ2-2; TRBD1 matches at 7 bases. J gave up 1 base and V 6 bases, and 8 bases lay outside the gene matches. CDR1 ENHRY and CDR2 SYGVKD come from the germline V gene. The CDR3 loop spans 16 amino acids. In DNA, the CDR3 is TGTGCCATCAGGGGAACAGGGGTCGGGAACACCGGGGAGCTGTTTTTT. This gives the protein CAIRGTGVGNTGELFF.

The rearrangement links TRBV6-5 to TRBJ1-1; 9 nucleotides line up with TRBD1. The CDR3 consists of 12 residues. V trimming: 6 bases; J trimming: 12 bases; junction bases outside the gene matches: 8. Germline V gives CDR1 MNHEY, CDR2 SVGAGI. In nucleotides, the CDR3 is TGTGCCAGCAGACCCGGACAGGGGAGAACTTTCTTT. Protein product: CASRPGQGRTFF.

This clone was found a few times. The chain links TRBV30 to TRBJ1-2, with D possibly matching TRBD1 (5 bases). The CDR3 runs to 10 residues. Germline CDR1 is GTSNPN and CDR2 is SVGIG (reference sequence). V was shortened by 3 bases and J by 7 bases, with 6 bases between the two germline ends. CDR3 sequence reads: CAWRRGGYTF. CDR3 in DNA: TGTGCCTGGAGAAGGGGTGGCTACACCTTC.

The chain combines TRBV6-5 with TRBJ1-2, with D possibly being TRBD1 (6 bases). The germline gives CDR1 MNHEY, CDR2 SVGAGI. The CDR3 length is 14 residues. V lost 0 bases and J 7 bases, leaving 12 bases between the germline ends. The CDR3 reads CASSYSGGAGGYTF. For the CDR3, the DNA is TGTGCCAGCAGTTACTCGGGGGGGGCCGGTGGCTACACCTTC.

The V gene is TRBV7-2, the J gene TRBJ1-5; D not resolved. Germline V CDR1 and CDR2: SGHTA, FQGNSA. The length of the CDR3 is 15 residues. V was shortened by 1 base and J by 2 bases, with 9 bases between the two germline ends. The CDR3 region has the DNA TGTGCCAGCAGCTTAGGCCCGGCGGGCAATCAGCCCCAGCATTTT. Amino acids: CASSLGPAGNQPQHF.